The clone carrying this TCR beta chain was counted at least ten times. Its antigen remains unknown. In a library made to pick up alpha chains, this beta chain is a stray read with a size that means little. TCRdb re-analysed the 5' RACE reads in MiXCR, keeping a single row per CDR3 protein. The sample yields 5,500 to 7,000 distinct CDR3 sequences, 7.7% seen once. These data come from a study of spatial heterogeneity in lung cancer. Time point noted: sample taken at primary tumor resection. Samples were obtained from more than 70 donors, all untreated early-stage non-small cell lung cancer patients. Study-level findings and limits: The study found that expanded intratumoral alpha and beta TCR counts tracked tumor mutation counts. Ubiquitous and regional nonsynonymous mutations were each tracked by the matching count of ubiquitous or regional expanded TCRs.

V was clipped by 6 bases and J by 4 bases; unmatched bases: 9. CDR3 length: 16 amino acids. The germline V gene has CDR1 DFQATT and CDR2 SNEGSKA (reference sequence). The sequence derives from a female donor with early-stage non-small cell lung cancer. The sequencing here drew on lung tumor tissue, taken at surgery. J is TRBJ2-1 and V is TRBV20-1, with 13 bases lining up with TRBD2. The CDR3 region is CSATRTSGGDYNEQFF. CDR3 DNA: TGCAGTGCGACCCGGACTAGCGGGGGTGATTACAATGAGCAGTTCTTC.